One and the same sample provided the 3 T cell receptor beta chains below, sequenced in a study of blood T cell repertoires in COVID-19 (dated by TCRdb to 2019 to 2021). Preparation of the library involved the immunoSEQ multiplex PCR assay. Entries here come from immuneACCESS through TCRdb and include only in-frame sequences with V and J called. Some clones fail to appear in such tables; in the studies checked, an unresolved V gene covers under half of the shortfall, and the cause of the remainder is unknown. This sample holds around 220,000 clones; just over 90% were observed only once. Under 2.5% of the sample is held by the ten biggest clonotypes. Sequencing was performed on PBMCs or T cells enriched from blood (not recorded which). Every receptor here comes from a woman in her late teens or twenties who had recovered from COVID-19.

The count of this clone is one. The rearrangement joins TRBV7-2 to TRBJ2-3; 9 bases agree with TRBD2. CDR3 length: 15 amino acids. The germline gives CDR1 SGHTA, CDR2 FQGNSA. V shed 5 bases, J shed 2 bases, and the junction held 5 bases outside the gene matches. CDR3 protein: CASSAVAGATDTQYF. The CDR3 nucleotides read TGTGCCAGCAGCGCCGTAGCGGGGGCCACAGATACGCAGTATTTT.

The chain's CDR3 is CASSLGQGSRGELFF. CDR3 DNA: TGCGCCAGCAGCCTAGGACAGGGATCAAGGGGGGAGCTGTTTTTT. The rearrangement joins TRBV5-1 to TRBJ2-2; the match to TRBD1 covers 8 bases. J lost 8 bases, V lost 4 bases, and 10 bases had no gene match. The CDR3 has 15 amino acids. From germline, CDR1 is SGHRS and CDR2 YFSETQ.

In DNA form, the CDR3 reads TGCGCCAGCAGCCAAACCGACAGGGGCCACAATGAGCAGTTCTTC. It encodes CASSQTDRGHNEQFF. The chain is built from TRBV5-1 and TRBJ2-1; TRBD1 agrees at 8 bases. This CDR3 region has 15 residues. The V and J ends lost 4 bases and 5 bases, in that order; junction bases with no gene match: 8. The V gene's germline CDR1 is SGHRS and CDR2 YFSETQ.